The 15 T cell receptor beta chains presented below share a single source sample, sequenced in a study of Graves' ophthalmopathy and Graves' hyperthyroidism. Amplification of TCR beta CDR3 regions used RNA transcripts. Second-round multiplex PCR came after first-round RT-PCR with HTBI primers. In TCRdb, the multiplex PCR reads were re-called with MiXCR into one record per CDR3 protein. The data show 560,000 or so distinct CDR3 sequences, 35% to 45% seen once. Sequencing used peripheral blood or thyroid tissue (not recorded which). The receptors were gathered from an adult man with Graves' hyperthyroidism.

This chain links TRBV12-3 or TRBV12-4 with TRBJ2-2; D is unresolved. This CDR3 is built from 15 residues. V lost 6 bases and J lost 5, with 16 bases in between. The CDR3 nucleotides are TGTGCCAGCAGCCAAGATTCGCGACGGACCGGGGAGCTGTTTTTT. Protein: CASSQDSRRTGELFF.

This clonotype appeared many times. This chain connects TRBV28 to TRBJ2-7; 12 positions match TRBD2. Germline CDR1 MDHEN, CDR2 SYDVKM. J was trimmed by 4 bases and V by 5 bases; bases with no gene match: 6. The CDR3 is made up of 15 amino acids. CDR3 nucleotide sequence: TGTGCCAGCAGTCGTCCCACTAGCGGGAGGTACGAGCAGTACTTC. Protein: CASSRPTSGRYEQYF.

This clonotype has a single count. The chain recombines TRBV10-3 with TRBJ1-1, with a tentative D call TRBD1 (6 bases). Trimming removed 5 bases from V and 5 bases from J, with 15 bases in between. The CDR3 totals 14 residues. Germline-derived CDR1 and CDR2 are ENHRY and SYGVKD. The CDR3 is CAISSGQMETEAFF. The DNA for the CDR3 is TGTGCCATCAGTAGCGGACAGATGGAGACTGAAGCTTTCTTT.

Many counts were recorded for this clonotype. Written as DNA, the CDR3 is TGTGCCAGCAGCTTGGAACAGGGTCGACTGAACACTGAAGCTTTCTTT. Encoded protein: CASSLEQGRLNTEAFF. V usage is TRBV5-8 and J usage is TRBJ1-1; D possibly corresponds to TRBD1 (6 bases). The germline gives CDR1 SGHTS, CDR2 YDEGEE. The CDR3 contains 16 residues. V lost 0 bases and J lost 0, with 12 bases in between.

The chain has TRBV20-1 and TRBJ2-7; 7 bases match TRBD2. The V segment lost 5 bases and the J segment 0 bases; nucleotides outside the gene matches: 7. The germline gives CDR1 DFQATT, CDR2 SNEGSKA (reference sequence). The CDR3 is 14 amino acids. This chain's CDR3 is CSAFRGGISYEQYF. DNA for the CDR3: TGCAGTGCTTTTAGGGGAGGGATCTCCTACGAGCAGTACTTC.

This clonotype occurred many times. The chain couples TRBV7-9 to TRBJ2-7; D may be TRBD1 or TRBD2 (6 bases each). The CDR3 sequence is 13 residues long. The germline V and J ends were trimmed by 2 bases and 5 bases, with 10 bases remaining between them. CDR1 SEHNR and CDR2 FQNEAQ come from the germline V gene (reference sequence). CDR3 in DNA: TGTGCCAGCAGCTTACTCGGGGGCAACGAGCAGTACTTC. This encodes CASSLLGGNEQYF.

The gene calls are TRBV12-3 or TRBV12-4 and TRBJ2-7, with 7 bases matching TRBD1. The CDR3 consists of 11 residues. The V segment lost 6 bases and the J segment 9 bases; nucleotides outside the gene matches: 5. CDR3 amino acids: CASSQGVGQYF. The CDR3 nucleotides are TGTGCCAGCAGCCAGGGGGTAGGGCAGTACTTC.

This clonotype was counted at least ten times. J is TRBJ2-5 and V is TRBV14, with D unresolved. Germline V gives CDR1 SGHDN, CDR2 FVKESK. The CDR3 extends over 14 amino acids. The V end lost 0 bases, the J end lost 3 bases, and 8 bases lay between the germline ends. CDR3 amino acids: CASSQESGEETQYF. The CDR3 nucleotides are TGTGCCAGCAGCCAAGAATCTGGGGAAGAGACCCAGTACTTC.

The chain couples TRBV7-9 to TRBJ1-1; 7 bases line up with TRBD1. Germline V gene sequence: CDR1 SEHNR, CDR2 FQNEAQ (reference sequence). J was trimmed by 8 bases and V by 3 bases; bases with no gene match: 6. There are 13 residues in the CDR3. The CDR3 is CASSFLGTDEAFF. CDR3 in DNA: TGTGCCAGCAGCTTTTTGGGGACAGACGAAGCTTTCTTT.

The chain is built from TRBV5-4 and TRBJ2-3, with D hard to call. Trimming stripped 4 bases from V and 5 bases from J, with 11 bases between. The CDR3 is 13 residues long. Germline V gene lookup returns CDR1 SGHNT and CDR2 YYREEE (reference sequence). The CDR3 region has the DNA TGTGCCAGCAGCCATCCTCTTGGAGATACGCAGTATTTT. This translates into CASSHPLGDTQYF.

This clonotype was seen ten or more times. J is TRBJ2-5 and V is TRBV28; maybe TRBD2 (6 bases). Germline V gene sequence: CDR1 MDHEN, CDR2 SYDVKM. V was shortened by 5 bases and J by 2 bases, with 12 bases between the two germline ends. CDR3 length: 14 residues. The CDR3 region has the DNA TGTGCCAGCAGTGGGGGAGGCAGTCAAGAGACCCAGTACTTC. Translated, it gives CASSGGGSQETQYF. The entire variable domain, with the rest obtained from reference TRBV28 and TRBJ2-5, is as follows: DVKVTQSSRYLVKRTGEKVFLECVQDMDHENMFWYRQDPGLGLRLIYFSYDVKMKEKGDIPEGYSVSREKKERFSLILESASTNQTSMYLCASSGGGSQETQYFGPGTRLLVL.

This clonotype was seen at least ten times. Here the CDR3 reads CASRSGGGYTF. CDR3 sequence (DNA): TGTGCCAGCCGCTCGGGGGGGGGCTACACCTTC. The chain combines TRBV12-3 or TRBV12-4 with TRBJ1-2; a possible D gene is TRBD1 (5 bases). This CDR3 region has 11 residues. Between the trimmed V and J ends, which lost 8 bases and 8 bases, there was a span of 12 bases.

The V and J genes are TRBV12-3 or TRBV12-4 and TRBJ2-1, with TRBD2 matching over 10 bases. The V and J ends lost 8 bases and 4 bases, in that order; junction bases with no gene match: 2. The CDR3 consists of 13 residues. The CDR3 spells CASGTSVYNEQFF. In DNA form, the CDR3 reads TGTGCCAGCGGGACTAGCGTTTACAATGAGCAGTTCTTC.

The table lists this clonotype with many counts. The chain has TRBV5-6 and TRBJ2-5, with 9 bases that match TRBD1. The CDR3 loop spans 15 amino acids. Germline V CDR1 and CDR2: SGHDT, YYEEEE. After removal of 4 bases from V and 3 bases from J, the junction contained 7 bases not matched to a gene. The CDR3 bases are TGTGCCAGCAGCCCGGACAGGGGCTGGGAAGAGACCCAGTACTTC. Amino acids: CASSPDRGWEETQYF.

This clonotype was seen at least ten times. V is TRBV29-1 and J is TRBJ1-2, with 8 bases identical to TRBD1. J was trimmed by 8 bases and V by 1 base; bases with no gene match: 6. Germline V gene sequence: CDR1 SQVTM, CDR2 ANQGSEA. The length of the CDR3 is 13 residues. CDR3 residues: CSVEGDRGWGYTF. In DNA, the CDR3 is TGCAGCGTTGAAGGAGACAGGGGTTGGGGCTACACCTTC.